The following is a TCR beta chain sequence with its context. Its matching antigen is unknown. Assay execution took place at the deep level. Assay: immunoSEQ multiplex PCR; the TCRdb copy retains only in-frame clones and omits some. The data hold some 980,000 clones, with less than 85% observed a single time. The V end was cut by 7 bases, the J end by 7 bases, with 20 bases between. Germline V lookup: CDR1 ENHRY, CDR2 SYGVKD. The CDR3 has 16 residues. The data belong to a study of shared clonotypes between healthy human individuals. Study-wide findings and caveats: Some clonotypes were shared by all four sorted-subset donors, while others were not shared. The non-shared ones had lower generation probabilities than the shared ones. Represented diversity, genetic and exposure-history alike, was limited by few donors.

This chain links TRBV10-3 with TRBJ1-6, with D possibly TRBD1 on 5 matching bases. This TCR was recovered from a man between 18 and 35 years old in good health. Specimen: memory CD4+ T cells sorted from blood. Noted subset: CD45RA-negative fraction. CDR3 coding DNA: TGTGCCATCAATATGGGGGACGGACAACCCAATTCACCCCTCCACTTT. Its translation is CAINMGDGQPNSPLHF.